This TCR beta chain emerged from a study of T cell responses to AZD1222 COVID-19 vaccine. With respect to this clone: Its specificity is not known.

Produced via immunoSEQ multiplex PCR; TCRdb's table is partial and in-frame only. The sample holds nearly 110,000 clones; around 90% are singletons and the top ten take around 4.5%. The study's findings and limits: Regions 160-218 and 743-854 held dominance among vaccine-associated CD4 TCRs, which spanned spike.

Sequencing used peripheral blood, obtained on day 0 of AZD1222 vaccination. This TCR derives from an adult in good health.

The CDR3 DNA reads as TGTGCCAGCAGCCGTTGGACAGGGGTGAACACTGAAGCTTTCTTT. Its protein is CASSRWTGVNTEAFF. The chain uses TRBV7-6 and TRBJ1-1; 9 bases line up with TRBD1. The CDR3 sequence is 15 residues long. Germline CDR1 is SGHVS and CDR2 is FNYEAQ. Trimming cost V 5 bases and J 0 bases; bases outside gene matches: 4.